This TCR beta chain was captured by sequencing in a study of HIV-infected patients and healthy controls. Study-level points and caveats: Approximately three months of therapy was arguably too brief to observe immune reconstitution in treated samples. Healthy controls carried many MAIT alpha-chain CDR3s, while HIV+ repertoires had few.

The CDR3 is 15 residues long. The germline V gene has CDR1 SGHTA and CDR2 FQGTGA. V was cut by 8 bases and J by 1 base, with 16 bases left in between. Antiretroviral therapy had run roughly three months, about 14 weeks, before follow-up blood collection. No cell fractionation was done, so the repertoire covers all unsorted peripheral blood T cells. Note on this clonotype: Its target is not known.

Alpha and beta constant-region primers primed reverse transcription of 500 to 550 ng RNA. Separate chain-specific third strand synthesis with multiplexing indices produced the alpha and beta libraries. A short first PCR added P5 and P7 adapter elements and a second index. Using its own MiXCR run on the 5' RACE reads, TCRdb lists one record per CDR3 protein. This table holds about 10,000 distinct CDR3 sequences, around 6% found once. The chain links TRBV7-3 to TRBJ2-3; D gene ambiguous. Sequences were derived from blood, sampled during antiretroviral therapy. This TCR was sampled from an adult with HIV infection. The donor label of this sample is uncertain. The CDR3 here is CASRPRGDGTDTQYF. The CDR3 DNA follows: TGTGCCAGCCGGCCCCGCGGCGACGGCACAGATACGCAGTATTTT.